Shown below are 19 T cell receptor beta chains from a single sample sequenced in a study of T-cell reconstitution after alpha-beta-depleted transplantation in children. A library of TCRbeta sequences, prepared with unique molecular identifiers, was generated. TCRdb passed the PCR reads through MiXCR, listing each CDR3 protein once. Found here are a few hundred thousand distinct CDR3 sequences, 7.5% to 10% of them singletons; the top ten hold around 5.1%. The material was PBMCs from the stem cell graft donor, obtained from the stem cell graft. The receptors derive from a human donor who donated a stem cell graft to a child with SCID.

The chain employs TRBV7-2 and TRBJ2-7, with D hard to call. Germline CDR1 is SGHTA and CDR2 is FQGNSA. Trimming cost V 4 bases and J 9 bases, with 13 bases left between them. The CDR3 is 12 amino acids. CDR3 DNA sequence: TGTGCCAGCAGCTCCCCGGCTACGGGGCAGTACTTC. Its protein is CASSSPATGQYF.

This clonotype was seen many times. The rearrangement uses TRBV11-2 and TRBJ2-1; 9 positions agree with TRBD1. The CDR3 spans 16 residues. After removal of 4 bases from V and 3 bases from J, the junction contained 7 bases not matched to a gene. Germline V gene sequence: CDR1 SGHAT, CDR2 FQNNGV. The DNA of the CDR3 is TGTGCCAGCAGCTCTATAACAGGGGGCGGCTACAATGAGCAGTTCTTC. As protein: CASSSITGGGYNEQFF.

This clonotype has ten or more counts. CDR3: CASSVERGASYNEQFF. CDR3 nucleotide sequence: TGTGCCAGCAGCGTAGAGCGGGGGGCCTCCTACAATGAGCAGTTCTTC. The chain is built from TRBV9 and TRBJ2-1; 9 bases are a match to TRBD2. This CDR3 spans 16 amino acids. Trimming cost V 0 bases and J 0 bases; bases outside gene matches: 1. Germline lookup yields CDR1 SGDLS and CDR2 YYNGEE. Based on the CDR3 plus reference TRBV9 and TRBJ2-1, the full variable domain is DSGVTQTPKHLITATGQRVTLRCSPRSGDLSVYWYQQSLDQGLQFLIQYYNGEERAKGNILERFSAQQFPDLHSELNLSSLELGDSALYFCASSVERGASYNEQFFGPGTRLTVL.

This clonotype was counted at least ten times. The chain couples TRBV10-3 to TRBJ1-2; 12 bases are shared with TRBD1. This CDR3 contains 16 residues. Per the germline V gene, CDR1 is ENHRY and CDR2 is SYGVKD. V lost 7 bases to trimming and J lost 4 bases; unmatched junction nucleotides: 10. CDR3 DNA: TGTGCCATCAACCGCGAGGGACAGGGGGCTGGCTATGGCTACACCTTC. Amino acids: CAINREGQGAGYGYTF.

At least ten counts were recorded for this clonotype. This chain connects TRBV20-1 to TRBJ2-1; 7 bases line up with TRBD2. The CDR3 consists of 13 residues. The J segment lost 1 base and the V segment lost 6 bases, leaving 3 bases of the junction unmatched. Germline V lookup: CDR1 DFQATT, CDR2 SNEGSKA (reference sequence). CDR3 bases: TGCAGTGCCCAAGCGGGGTCCTACAATGAGCAGTTCTTC. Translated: CSAQAGSYNEQFF.

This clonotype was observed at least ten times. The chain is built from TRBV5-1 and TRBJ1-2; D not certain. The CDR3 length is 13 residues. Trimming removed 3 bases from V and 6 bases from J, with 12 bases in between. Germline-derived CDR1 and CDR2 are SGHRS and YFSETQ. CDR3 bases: TGCGCCAGCAGCTCCACCCGTGGCGATGGCTACACCTTC. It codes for CASSSTRGDGYTF.

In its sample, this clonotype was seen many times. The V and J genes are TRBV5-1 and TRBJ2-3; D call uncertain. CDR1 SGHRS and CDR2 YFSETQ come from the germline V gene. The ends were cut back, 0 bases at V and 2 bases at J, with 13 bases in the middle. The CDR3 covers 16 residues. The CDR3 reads CASSLGASAPTDTQYF. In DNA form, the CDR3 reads TGCGCCAGCAGCTTGGGGGCCTCAGCGCCCACAGATACGCAGTATTTT.

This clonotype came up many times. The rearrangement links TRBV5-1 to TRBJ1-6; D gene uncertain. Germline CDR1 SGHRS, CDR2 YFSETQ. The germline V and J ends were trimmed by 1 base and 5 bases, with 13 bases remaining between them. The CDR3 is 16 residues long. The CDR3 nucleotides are TGCGCCAGCAGCTTGTTGCCTCCCCGGAATAATTCACCCCTCCACTTT. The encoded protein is CASSLLPPRNNSPLHF.

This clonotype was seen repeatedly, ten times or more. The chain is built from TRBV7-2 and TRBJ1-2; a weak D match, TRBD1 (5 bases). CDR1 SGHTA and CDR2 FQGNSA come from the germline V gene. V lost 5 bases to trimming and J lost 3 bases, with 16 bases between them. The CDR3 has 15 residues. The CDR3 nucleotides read TGTGCCAGCAGCCATCCGAGACAGAGTTACTATGGCTACACCTTC. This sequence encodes CASSHPRQSYYGYTF.

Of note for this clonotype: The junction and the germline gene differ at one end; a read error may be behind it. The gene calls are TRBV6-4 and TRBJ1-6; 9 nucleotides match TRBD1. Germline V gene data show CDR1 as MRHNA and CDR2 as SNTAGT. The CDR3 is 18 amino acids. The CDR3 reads CACRAGTGRSSYNSPLHF. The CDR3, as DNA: TGTGCCTGCAGGGCCGGGACAGGGCGAAGCTCCTATAATTCACCCCTCCACTTT.

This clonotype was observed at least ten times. For the CDR3, the DNA is TGCGCCAGCAGCTTGGAGGTCCGAAACACCGGGGAGCTGTTTTTT. It encodes CASSLEVRNTGELFF. This chain connects TRBV5-1 to TRBJ2-2; D is uncertain. The ends were cut back, 0 bases at V and 2 bases at J, with 8 bases in the middle. This CDR3 has 15 amino acids. Looked up from germline, CDR1 is SGHRS and CDR2 is YFSETQ. The entire variable domain, with the rest obtained from reference TRBV5-1 and TRBJ2-2, is as follows: KAGVTQTPRYLIKTRGQQVTLSCSPISGHRSVSWYQQTPGQGLQFLFEYFSETQRNKGNFPGRFSGRQFSNSRSEMNVSTLELGDSALYLCASSLEVRNTGELFFGEGSRLTVL.

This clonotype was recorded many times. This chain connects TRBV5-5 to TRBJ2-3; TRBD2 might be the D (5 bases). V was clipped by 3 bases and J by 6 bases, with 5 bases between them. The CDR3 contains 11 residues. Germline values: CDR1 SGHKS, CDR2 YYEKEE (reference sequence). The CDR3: CASSSGDTQYF. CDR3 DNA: TGTGCCAGCAGCTCGGGGGATACGCAGTATTTT.

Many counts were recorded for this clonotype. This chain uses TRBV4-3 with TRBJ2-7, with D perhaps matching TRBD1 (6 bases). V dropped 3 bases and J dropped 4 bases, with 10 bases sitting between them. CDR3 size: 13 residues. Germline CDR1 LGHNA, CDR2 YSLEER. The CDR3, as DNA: TGCGCCAGCAGCCATGGCAGGGGTTACGAGCAGTACTTC. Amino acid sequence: CASSHGRGYEQYF.

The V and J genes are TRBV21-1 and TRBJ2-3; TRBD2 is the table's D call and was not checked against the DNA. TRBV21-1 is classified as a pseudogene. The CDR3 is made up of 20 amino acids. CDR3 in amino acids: CASSKERTSGTHQDTDTQYF. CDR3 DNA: TGTGCCAGCAGCAAAGAACGGACTAGCGGGACTCACCAAGACACAGATACGCAGTATTTT.

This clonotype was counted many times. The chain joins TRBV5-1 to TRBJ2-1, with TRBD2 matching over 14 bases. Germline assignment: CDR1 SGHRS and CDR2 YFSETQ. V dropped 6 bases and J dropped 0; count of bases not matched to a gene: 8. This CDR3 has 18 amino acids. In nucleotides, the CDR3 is TGCGCCAGCACCCTCGGACTAGCGGGGGGCCGCTCCTACAATGAGCAGTTCTTC. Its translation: CASTLGLAGGRSYNEQFF.

The CDR3 bases are TGTGCCAGCTCACCTTCTCTGAATCGGTTCTCTGGAAACACCATATATTTT. It codes for CASSPSLNRFSGNTIYF. The rearrangement links TRBV18 to TRBJ1-3; D is ambiguous. The CDR3 is made up of 17 amino acids. Germline V lookup: CDR1 KGHSH, CDR2 LQKENI. V shed 3 bases and J shed 0 bases, with 15 bases lying between them.

CDR3 loop: CSVVDRLSYEQYF. For the CDR3, the DNA is TGCAGCGTCGTCGACCGACTCTCCTACGAGCAGTACTTC. This sequence joins TRBV29-1 and TRBJ2-7, with D hard to call. V lost 6 bases, J lost 0 bases, and 12 bases lay in between. This CDR3 is built from 13 residues. Looked up from germline, CDR1 is SQVTM and CDR2 is ANQGSEA.

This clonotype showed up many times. The CDR3 spells CASSSISRTYEQYF. CDR3 in DNA: TGTGCCAGCAGTTCTATATCAAGGACCTACGAGCAGTACTTC. The chain joins TRBV27 to TRBJ2-7; D gene uncertain. Germline assignment: CDR1 MNHEY and CDR2 SMNVEV (reference sequence). V lost 4 bases and J 2 bases, leaving 12 bases between the germline ends. The CDR3 spans 14 residues.

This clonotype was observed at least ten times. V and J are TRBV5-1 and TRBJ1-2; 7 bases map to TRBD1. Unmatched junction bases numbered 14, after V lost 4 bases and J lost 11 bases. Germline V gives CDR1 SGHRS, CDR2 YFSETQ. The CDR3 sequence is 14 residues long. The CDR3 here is CASSPTRDRGDYTF. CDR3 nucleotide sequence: TGCGCCAGCAGCCCAACCCGGGACAGAGGAGATTACACCTTC. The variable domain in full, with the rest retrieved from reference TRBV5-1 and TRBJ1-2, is KAGVTQTPRYLIKTRGQQVTLSCSPISGHRSVSWYQQTPGQGLQFLFEYFSETQRNKGNFPGRFSGRQFSNSRSEMNVSTLELGDSALYLCASSPTRDRGDYTFGSGTRLTVV.